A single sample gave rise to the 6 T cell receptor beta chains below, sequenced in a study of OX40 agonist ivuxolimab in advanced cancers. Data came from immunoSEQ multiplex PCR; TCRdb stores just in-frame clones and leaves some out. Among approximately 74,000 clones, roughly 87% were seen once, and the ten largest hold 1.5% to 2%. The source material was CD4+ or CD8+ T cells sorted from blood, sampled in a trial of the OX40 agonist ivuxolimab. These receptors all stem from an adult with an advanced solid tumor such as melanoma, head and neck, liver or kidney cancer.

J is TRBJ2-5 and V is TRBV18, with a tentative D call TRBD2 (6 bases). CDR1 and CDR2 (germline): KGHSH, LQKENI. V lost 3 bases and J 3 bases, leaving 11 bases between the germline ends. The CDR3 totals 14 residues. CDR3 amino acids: CASSPTSREETQYF. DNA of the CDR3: TGTGCCAGCTCACCGACTAGTAGAGAAGAGACCCAGTACTTC.

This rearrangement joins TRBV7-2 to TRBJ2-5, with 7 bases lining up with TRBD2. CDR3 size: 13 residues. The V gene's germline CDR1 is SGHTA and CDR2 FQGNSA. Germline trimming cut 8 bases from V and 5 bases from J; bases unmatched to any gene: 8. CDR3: CASARGELETQYF. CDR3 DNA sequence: TGTGCCAGCGCCCGGGGGGAGCTGGAGACCCAGTACTTC. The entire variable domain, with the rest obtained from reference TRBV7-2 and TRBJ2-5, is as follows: GAGVSQSPSNKVTEKGKDVELRCDPISGHTALYWYRQSLGQGLEFLIYFQGNSAPDKSGLPSDRFSAERTGGSVSTLTIQRTQQEDSAVYLCASARGELETQYFGPGTRLLVL.

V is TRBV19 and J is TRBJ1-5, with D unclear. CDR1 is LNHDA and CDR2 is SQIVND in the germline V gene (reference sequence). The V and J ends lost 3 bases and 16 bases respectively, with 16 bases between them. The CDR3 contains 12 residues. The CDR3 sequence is CASSINEGHQHF. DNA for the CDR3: TGTGCCAGTAGTATTAATGAGGGTCATCAACATTTT.

The CDR3 DNA sequence: TGTGCCAGCAGTTTCCAAGCCGGACTAGCGGGGGTGGGTGAGCAGTTCTTC. It specifies CASSFQAGLAGVGEQFF. This chain links TRBV27 with TRBJ2-1, with 13 bases identical to TRBD2. CDR3 size: 17 residues. CDR1 and CDR2 from the germline V gene are MNHEY and SMNVEV (reference sequence). Trimming at V came to 3 bases and at J to 9 bases, leaving 11 bases not matched to a gene.

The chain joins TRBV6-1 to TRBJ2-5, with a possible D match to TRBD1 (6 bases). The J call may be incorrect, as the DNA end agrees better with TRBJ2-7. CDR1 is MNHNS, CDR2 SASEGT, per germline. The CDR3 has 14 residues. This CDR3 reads CASRGFAGANEQYF. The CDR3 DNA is TGTGCCAGCAGGGGGTTCGCAGGGGCCAACGAGCAGTACTTC.

The CDR3 here is CASSIMEGGTEAFF. The CDR3 DNA reads TGTGCCAGTAGTATAATGGAGGGGGGCACTGAAGCTTTCTTT. The V and J genes are TRBV19 and TRBJ1-1, with TRBD1 as a possible D gene (6 bases). Germline loops: CDR1 LNHDA, CDR2 SQIVND (reference sequence). The CDR3 sequence is 14 residues long. V lost 2 bases, J lost 4 bases, and 11 bases lay in between.